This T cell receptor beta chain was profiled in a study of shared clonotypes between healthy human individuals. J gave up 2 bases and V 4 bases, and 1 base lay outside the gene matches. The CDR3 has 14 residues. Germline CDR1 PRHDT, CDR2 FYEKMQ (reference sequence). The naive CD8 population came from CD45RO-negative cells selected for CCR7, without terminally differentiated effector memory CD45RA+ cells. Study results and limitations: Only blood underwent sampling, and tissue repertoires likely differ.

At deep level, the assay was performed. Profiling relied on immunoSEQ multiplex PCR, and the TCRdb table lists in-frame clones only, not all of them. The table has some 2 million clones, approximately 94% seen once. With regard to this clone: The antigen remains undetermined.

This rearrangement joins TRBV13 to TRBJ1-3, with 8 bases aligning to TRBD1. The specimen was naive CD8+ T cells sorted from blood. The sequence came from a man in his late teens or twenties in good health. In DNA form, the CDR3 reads TGTGCCAGCAGCTCGGACAGGGCTGGAAACACCATATATTTT. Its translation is CASSSDRAGNTIYF.